The clone carrying this TCR beta chain was seen ten or more times. The antigen is unknown. With 10-nucleotide random UMIs included, cDNA was synthesized by 5'RACE. A single run covered 15-18 subjects with over 180 million TCR-beta sequences. TCRdb re-derived calls from the 5' RACE reads in MiXCR, one entry per CDR3 protein. The table shows approximately 40,000 distinct CDR3 sequences, with about a fifth occurring only once. The data were taken from a study of neurological immune-mediated disorders. Whole-study findings and limits: The most TCR clonal expansion was seen in HTLV-1-associated myelopathy, and the least was seen in multiple sclerosis, which fell below healthy controls.

The time point here: technical triplicate 3. Preparation of the unsorted libraries drew on 2 million PBMCs stored at -80 C. Between the trimmed V and J ends, which lost 1 base and 8 bases, there was a span of 15 bases. The germline gives CDR1 SGHNT, CDR2 YYREEE (reference sequence). The CDR3 is made up of 14 amino acids. The source of this sequence is a man in his fifties or sixties with HTLV-1-associated myelopathy (HAM/TSP). This chain joins TRBV5-4 and TRBJ1-1; a weak D match, TRBD1 (5 bases). Source material: PBMCs. The CDR3 here is CASSLSRGGPEAFF. The CDR3 nucleotides read TGTGCCAGCAGCTTGAGTCGCGGGGGACCGGAAGCTTTCTTT.